Listed below are T cell receptor beta chains from one sample, sequenced in a study of control samples from healthy donors and cancer patients. The repertoire was sequenced with immunoSEQ multiplex PCR; TCRdb's copy has only in-frame clones and lacks some. The sample holds under 300,000 clones; about 80% are singletons and the top ten take 10% to 15%. The sequencing sample was made of PBMCs. The receptor set was obtained from a woman aged 55 to 70 with lung cancer. CDR3s include the opening cysteine and the closing phenylalanine or tryptophan.

j_call: TRBJ1-1
v_call: TRBV6-5
cdr3_aa: CATGREPGDTEAFF

j_call: TRBJ1-3
v_call: TRBV4-1
cdr3_aa: CASSPGQGGGNTIYF

j_call: TRBJ1-1
v_call: TRBV6-5
cdr3_aa: CASRTGDRGNAEAFF

j_call: TRBJ1-5
v_call: TRBV9
cdr3_aa: CASSVGGYGDQPQHF

j_call: TRBJ2-5
v_call: TRBV5-1
cdr3_aa: CASSSTSGSIQTQYF

j_call: TRBJ2-1
v_call: TRBV7-9
cdr3_aa: CASSLPPLDEQFF

j_call: TRBJ1-1
v_call: TRBV5-1
cdr3_aa: CASSTRVGTEAFF

j_call: TRBJ2-5
v_call: TRBV19
cdr3_aa: CASSIGGETQYF

j_call: TRBJ1-3
v_call: TRBV10-3
cdr3_aa: CAIWDPGNTIYF

j_call: TRBJ2-1
v_call: TRBV11-2
cdr3_aa: CASSLDTSWGLAGGKNEQFF

j_call: TRBJ2-6
v_call: TRBV7-2
cdr3_aa: CASSLMISGANVLTF

j_call: TRBJ2-7
v_call: TRBV3-1/TRBV3-2
cdr3_aa: CASSFRGDEQYF

j_call: TRBJ1-1
v_call: TRBV4-2
cdr3_aa: CASSSETGLEAFF

j_call: TRBJ1-1
v_call: TRBV5-5
cdr3_aa: CASSLEVRGAWDTEAFF

j_call: TRBJ2-1
v_call: TRBV5-4
cdr3_aa: CASSLDRGTYNEQFF

j_call: TRBJ2-7
v_call: TRBV5-6
cdr3_aa: CASTPRTSFEQYF

j_call: TRBJ1-1
v_call: TRBV5-1
cdr3_aa: CASRYQDGEGAFF

j_call: TRBJ2-1
v_call: TRBV4-2
cdr3_aa: CASSIGGEQFF

j_call: TRBJ2-5
v_call: TRBV5-1
cdr3_aa: CASSLQPGPETQYF

j_call: TRBJ1-4
v_call: TRBV5-1
cdr3_aa: CASSLANRHEKLFF

j_call: TRBJ1-5
v_call: TRBV23-1
cdr3_aa: CASSHRTRDSNQPQHF

j_call: TRBJ1-4
v_call: TRBV27
cdr3_aa: CAILKSGGTNEKLFF

j_call: TRBJ2-7
v_call: TRBV6-5
cdr3_aa: CASRGRDRGVYEQYF

j_call: TRBJ2-2
v_call: TRBV3-1/TRBV3-2
cdr3_aa: CASSLHGLVVGELFF

j_call: TRBJ1-5
v_call: TRBV6-5
cdr3_aa: CASRDGDSSNQPQHF

j_call: TRBJ1-6
v_call: TRBV3-1/TRBV3-2
cdr3_aa: CASGTALNSPLHF

j_call: TRBJ1-3
v_call: TRBV5-4
cdr3_aa: CASSLVAGNTIYF

j_call: TRBJ2-5
v_call: TRBV6-5
cdr3_aa: CASREETQYF

j_call: TRBJ2-7
v_call: TRBV27
cdr3_aa: CASSPPIYRGPSYEQYF

j_call: TRBJ2-2
v_call: TRBV25-1
cdr3_aa: CASSESWGWGGELFF

j_call: TRBJ1-1
v_call: TRBV9
cdr3_aa: CASSVDRDTEAFF

j_call: TRBJ1-1
v_call: TRBV18
cdr3_aa: CASSPQGAGTEAFF

j_call: TRBJ2-3
v_call: TRBV11-2
cdr3_aa: CASSFGGGTDTQYF

j_call: TRBJ2-2
v_call: TRBV27
cdr3_aa: CASSPGRTDTGELFF

j_call: TRBJ1-3
v_call: TRBV15
cdr3_aa: CATSRAGGISGNTIYF

j_call: TRBJ2-3
v_call: TRBV6-5
cdr3_aa: CASRQTGMDTQYF

j_call: TRBJ2-7
v_call: TRBV7-3
cdr3_aa: CASSLGGGDRGYEQYF

j_call: TRBJ2-5
v_call: TRBV18
cdr3_aa: CASSLAGGLQETQYF

j_call: TRBJ1-6
v_call: TRBV25-1
cdr3_aa: CASTPGQGHNSPLHF

j_call: TRBJ2-5
v_call: TRBV7-2
cdr3_aa: CASSPGGQGRGETQYF

j_call: TRBJ2-7
v_call: TRBV12-5
cdr3_aa: CASGLGSYEQYF

j_call: TRBJ1-2
v_call: TRBV28
cdr3_aa: CASKQGQSTYSYTF

j_call: TRBJ2-1
v_call: TRBV9
cdr3_aa: CASSVGGISYNEQFF

j_call: TRBJ1-4
v_call: TRBV5-1
cdr3_aa: CASSLGAGTNEKLFF

j_call: TRBJ2-1
v_call: TRBV30
cdr3_aa: CACEAVKSYNEQFF

j_call: TRBJ2-5
v_call: TRBV5-1
cdr3_aa: CASSLAYQQETQYF